These 32 T cell receptor beta chains were sequenced from one sample in a study of siplizumab effects on memory and regulatory T cells. Method: immunoSEQ multiplex PCR; TCRdb's copy keeps in-frame clones and lacks some. The sample includes 50,000 or so clones, 95% to 97% seen only once; the top ten take 0.64%. Sequencing was carried out using naive CD4+ T cells sorted from blood. Receptors originate from a human donor in good health.

The chain's CDR3 is CASRTPTGAYEQYF. As DNA, the CDR3 is TGTGCCAGCAGAACCCCGACAGGGGCCTACGAGCAGTACTTC. The chain carries TRBV28 and TRBJ2-7, with 8 bases identical to TRBD1. The CDR3 consists of 14 residues. Germline loops: CDR1 MDHEN, CDR2 SYDVKM. J gave up 2 bases and V 6 bases, and 6 bases lay outside the gene matches.

The chain is built from TRBV18 and TRBJ1-2; 7 bases agree with TRBD1. Germline CDR1 is KGHSH and CDR2 is LQKENI. Trimming removed 4 bases from V and 1 base from J; junction bases left unmatched: 0. The CDR3 spans 13 residues. CDR3 region: CASSRDSNYGYTF. The CDR3, as DNA: TGTGCCAGCTCACGGGACAGTAACTATGGCTACACCTTC.

The CDR3: CASSEAPGQRTNTEAFF. The CDR3 region has the DNA TGTGCCAGCAGTGAAGCACCAGGACAGAGGACGAACACTGAAGCTTTCTTT. The V call is TRBV6-1, the J call TRBJ1-1; possible D gene TRBD1, 6 bases. The CDR3 extends over 17 amino acids. Deletions cut 0 bases from V and 1 base from J, with 15 bases between. Germline CDR1 reads MNHNS; CDR2 reads SASEGT.

The CDR3 DNA sequence: TGTGCCAGCAAGAGGGGGGATGGTTACGATGAGCAGTTCTTC. It encodes CASKRGDGYDEQFF. The chain is built from TRBV6-1 and TRBJ2-1; D possibly matches TRBD1 or TRBD2 (6 bases each). The CDR3 contains 14 residues. V dropped 7 bases and J dropped 8 bases, with 18 bases sitting between them. Germline assignment: CDR1 MNHNS and CDR2 SASEGT.

V and J are TRBV30 and TRBJ1-3, with D unclear. Germline CDR1 and CDR2: GTSNPN and SVGIG (reference sequence). This CDR3 region has 14 residues. V was trimmed by 0 bases and J by 0 bases, leaving 6 bases between them. CDR3 DNA: TGTGCCTGGAGTGTACATTACTCTGGAAACACCATATATTTT. It yields the protein CAWSVHYSGNTIYF.

The V call is TRBV6-5, the J call TRBJ2-3; a weak D match, TRBD1 (5 bases). The CDR3 has 15 amino acids. Germline values: CDR1 MNHEY, CDR2 SVGAGI. V gave up 6 bases and J gave up 2 bases, with 15 bases separating them. The CDR3 DNA sequence: TGTGCCAGCAGAGAGAGGACACCGTTCACAGATACGCAGTATTTT. The encoded protein is CASRERTPFTDTQYF.

The chain combines TRBV5-1 with TRBJ2-5; TRBD1 might be the D (5 bases). The V end was cut by 4 bases, the J end by 5 bases, with 18 bases between. The CDR3 totals 15 residues. Germline assignment: CDR1 SGHRS and CDR2 YFSETQ. In nucleotides, the CDR3 is TGCGCCAGCAGCACCCCCGCAGGGATCGGGGAGACCCAGTACTTC. Protein: CASSTPAGIGETQYF.

The genes are TRBV4-1 and TRBJ2-3; D remains ambiguous. Germline CDR1 and CDR2: MGHRA and YSYEKL. CDR3 length: 14 amino acids. The V and J ends lost 0 bases and 11 bases respectively, with 15 bases between them. CDR3 loop: CASSQDLTLAMQYF. DNA of the CDR3: TGCGCCAGCAGCCAAGATCTTACCTTGGCGATGCAGTATTTT.

This sequence joins TRBV15 and TRBJ2-1; D remains unclear. Germline V gene lookup returns CDR1 LNHNV and CDR2 YYDKDF (reference sequence). The CDR3 sequence is 16 residues long. V was trimmed by 0 bases and J by 0 bases, leaving 9 bases between them. The chain's CDR3 is CATSRDRGYSYNEQFF. The CDR3 bases are TGTGCCACCAGCAGAGATCGTGGCTACTCCTACAATGAGCAGTTCTTC.

This clone was observed a single time. The gene calls are TRBV5-1 and TRBJ2-2; 9 positions match TRBD2. Trimming cost V 0 bases and J 6 bases; bases outside gene matches: 3. CDR3 size: 15 residues. Per the germline V gene, CDR1 is SGHRS and CDR2 is YFSETQ. CDR3 amino acids: CASSLAGLAAGELFF. In DNA, the CDR3 is TGCGCCAGCAGCTTGGCGGGACTAGCAGCCGGGGAGCTGTTTTTT.

This clone was seen just once. The rearrangement joins TRBV2 to TRBJ1-1, with 7 bases identical to TRBD1. The V segment lost 7 bases and the J segment 3 bases; nucleotides outside the gene matches: 8. The CDR3 spans 14 residues. The germline gives CDR1 SNHLY, CDR2 FYNNEI. CDR3 DNA: TGTGCCAGCACTCGCGACGGACAGGACACTGAAGCTTTCTTT. This encodes CASTRDGQDTEAFF.

The chain combines TRBV21-1 with TRBJ2-1; the DNA was not used to check the table's D call, TRBD2. TRBV21-1 is annotated as a pseudogene. This CDR3 contains 13 residues. CDR3 region: CAPPGTSGNEQFF. In nucleotides, the CDR3 is TGTGCTCCCCCAGGGACTAGCGGAAATGAGCAGTTCTTC.

The chain joins TRBV9 to TRBJ1-3; TRBD1 aligns across 9 bases. Germline CDR1 and CDR2: SGDLS and YYNGEE. With V trimmed by 3 bases and J by 3 bases, 4 bases remained unmatched. The CDR3 sequence is 15 residues long. The CDR3 loop is CASSARTGDGNTIYF. In DNA form, the CDR3 reads TGTGCCAGCAGCGCCCGGACAGGGGATGGAAACACCATATATTTT.

This clone was counted a single time. The rearrangement joins TRBV6-6 to TRBJ1-3, with D perhaps matching TRBD1 (5 bases). CDR3 length: 16 residues. Per the germline V gene, CDR1 is MNHNY and CDR2 is SVGAGI (reference sequence). V was cut by 5 bases and J by 0 bases, with 14 bases left in between. The CDR3 sequence: CASSRGTSGSGNTIYF. CDR3 sequence (DNA): TGTGCCAGCAGTAGAGGGACCTCCGGCTCTGGAAACACCATATATTTT.

The CDR3 coding sequence is TGTGCCAGCAGGAGACTAGCGGAGACAGATACGCAGTATTTT. Its translation: CASRRLAETDTQYF. The chain combines TRBV2 with TRBJ2-3, with 9 positions matching TRBD2. V was pared by 6 bases and J by 3 bases, with 4 bases of the junction left unmatched. CDR1 and CDR2 (germline): SNHLY, FYNNEI. The CDR3 runs to 14 residues.

This clone showed up just once. The J gene is TRBJ2-7, the V gene TRBV6-1; D may be TRBD2 (6 bases). Per germline, CDR1 MNHNS and CDR2 SASEGT. This CDR3 region has 13 residues. V was trimmed by 8 bases and J by 5 bases, leaving 16 bases between them. The CDR3 loop reads CASARDFGDEQYF. CDR3 bases: TGTGCCAGCGCTCGGGACTTTGGCGACGAGCAGTACTTC.

The genes are TRBV14 and TRBJ1-3, with D perhaps TRBD1 (5 bases). The CDR3 runs 14 residues. Germline V gives CDR1 SGHDN, CDR2 FVKESK. Trimming pared 4 bases from V and 3 bases from J, leaving 10 bases between. The CDR3 bases are TGTGCCAGCAGCCTGGGGGGGTTTGGAAACACCATATATTTT. Amino acid sequence: CASSLGGFGNTIYF.

Of note for this clone: The junction differs from germline at one of its ends, possibly a read error. The J gene is TRBJ2-7, the V gene TRBV5-6; D gene ambiguous. Germline V gene lookup returns CDR1 SGHDT and CDR2 YYEEEE. The CDR3 contains 11 residues. CDR3 nucleotide sequence: TGTGCCAGCATCTTGAGGTACGAGCAGTACTTC. Amino acids: CASILRYEQYF. Supplemented by reference TRBV5-6 and TRBJ2-7, the full variable domain reads DAGVTQSPTHLIKTRGQQVTLRCSPKSGHDTVSWYQQALGQGPQFIFQYYEEEERQRGNFPDRFSGHQFPNYSSELNVNALLLGDSALYLCASILRYEQYFGPGTRLTVT.

V usage is TRBV5-6 and J usage is TRBJ2-2, with 13 bases lining up with TRBD2. The trim removed 5 bases at V and 4 bases at J, leaving 8 bases unmatched. Germline V lookup: CDR1 SGHDT, CDR2 YYEEEE. The CDR3 runs to 17 residues. Here the CDR3 DNA reads TGTGCCAGCAGGACACGGACTAGCGGGAGCGGCACCGGGGAGCTGTTTTTT. Translation: CASRTRTSGSGTGELFF.

The chain combines TRBV4-1 with TRBJ2-1; D ambiguous. The germline V gene has CDR1 MGHRA and CDR2 YSYEKL. Deletions cut 4 bases from V and 2 bases from J, with 9 bases between. This CDR3 spans 14 amino acids. CDR3 sequence reads: CASSRWLPYNEQFF. DNA of the CDR3: TGCGCCAGCAGCCGGTGGCTCCCCTACAATGAGCAGTTCTTC.

The CDR3 DNA reads TGCGCCAGCAGTCAGGGGGCTCGGGAGACCCAGTACTTC. Its protein product is CASSQGARETQYF. This chain uses TRBV4-1 with TRBJ2-5, with TRBD1 matching 8 bases. Unmatched junction bases numbered 5, after V lost 6 bases and J lost 5 bases. CDR3 length: 13 amino acids. Germline V gene lookup returns CDR1 MGHRA and CDR2 YSYEKL.

V gene TRBV30 combines with J gene TRBJ1-2, with a tentative D call TRBD1 (6 bases). V lost 4 bases, J lost 5 bases, and 8 bases lay in between. CDR3 length: 11 amino acids. From germline, CDR1 is GTSNPN and CDR2 SVGIG (reference sequence). The CDR3 sequence: CAWTQGYGYTF. The DNA for the CDR3 is TGTGCCTGGACTCAGGGGTATGGCTACACCTTC.

The chain joins TRBV19 to TRBJ2-7, with 11 nucleotides matching TRBD2. Per the germline V gene, CDR1 is LNHDA and CDR2 is SQIVND (reference sequence). The CDR3 covers 15 residues. The trim removed 5 bases at V and 0 bases at J, leaving 3 bases unmatched. The CDR3 loop is CASSHTSGSSYEQYF. The CDR3 bases are TGTGCCAGTAGTCACACTAGCGGGAGCTCCTACGAGCAGTACTTC.

The rearrangement joins TRBV4-2 to TRBJ2-2, with 8 positions matching TRBD1. Germline CDR1 is LGHNA and CDR2 is YNFKEQ. The V segment lost 2 bases and the J segment 4 bases; nucleotides outside the gene matches: 12. This CDR3 spans 18 amino acids. CDR3: CASSQPPTGGVGTGELFF. The CDR3 bases are TGTGCCAGCAGCCAACCCCCCACAGGGGGTGTCGGCACCGGGGAGCTGTTTTTT.

This chain joins TRBV6-1 and TRBJ2-7; tentatively, D is TRBD1 (6 bases). CDR1 is MNHNS, CDR2 SASEGT, per germline. CDR3 length: 13 residues. V was clipped by 1 base and J by 6 bases, with 10 bases between them. CDR3 in DNA: TGTGCCAGCAGTGAAGGGACAGAAGTCGAGCAGTACTTC. It yields the protein CASSEGTEVEQYF.

The chain is built from TRBV5-1 and TRBJ1-6; D possibly corresponds to TRBD1 (6 bases). The CDR3 has 15 amino acids. Trimming removed 1 base from V and 10 bases from J, with 15 bases in between. Looked up from germline, CDR1 is SGHRS and CDR2 is YFSETQ. The CDR3 nucleotides read TGCGCCAGCAGCTTGTCCCTGCAGGGGATATCACCCCTCCACTTT. Translated, it gives CASSLSLQGISPLHF.

The chain carries TRBV28 and TRBJ2-6, with TRBD1 identical over 9 bases. CDR1 is MDHEN, CDR2 SYDVKM, per germline. The CDR3 is 19 residues long. Trimming took 3 bases from V and 0 from J; bases not matched to a gene: 9. The CDR3 DNA reads TGTGCCAGCAGTTTGGTACAGGGGGCCTCCGACTCTGGGGCCAACGTCCTGACTTTC. It encodes CASSLVQGASDSGANVLTF.

The rearrangement joins TRBV6-4 to TRBJ2-7, with TRBD1 matching over 7 bases. CDR3 size: 14 residues. Germline V CDR1 and CDR2: MRHNA, SNTAGT. The J segment lost 5 bases and the V segment lost 4 bases, leaving 8 bases of the junction unmatched. CDR3 in amino acids: CASSVDREFHEQYF. As DNA, the CDR3 is TGTGCCAGCAGTGTAGACAGGGAGTTCCACGAGCAGTACTTC.

J is TRBJ1-4 and V is TRBV18; D remains unclear. This CDR3 region has 13 residues. Germline loops: CDR1 KGHSH, CDR2 LQKENI. V lost 1 base and J 5 bases, leaving 5 bases between the germline ends. CDR3 sequence: CASSPRDNEKLFF. CDR3 sequence (DNA): TGTGCCAGCTCACCACGAGACAATGAAAAACTGTTTTTT.

This clone was seen a single time. V usage is TRBV4-1 and J usage is TRBJ1-2; tentatively, D is TRBD1 (5 bases). Trimming pared 0 bases from V and 13 bases from J, leaving 12 bases between. The CDR3 runs to 12 residues. Germline V lookup: CDR1 MGHRA, CDR2 YSYEKL. CDR3 nucleotide sequence: TGCGCCAGCAGCCAAGACAGGGAAGGTTCCACCTTC. It codes for CASSQDREGSTF.

This clone was recorded once. This chain connects TRBV5-4 to TRBJ2-7; 14 bases are shared with TRBD2. The CDR3 sequence is 18 residues long. Trimming cost V 2 bases and J 2 bases; bases outside gene matches: 9. The germline V gene encodes CDR1 SGHNT and CDR2 YYREEE (reference sequence). The CDR3 region is CASSFIRTSGRTTYEQYF. The CDR3 nucleotides are TGTGCCAGCAGCTTCATCCGGACTAGCGGGAGGACTACCTACGAGCAGTACTTC.

This chain connects TRBV6-5 to TRBJ2-7; perhaps D is TRBD1 or TRBD2 (5 bases each). From germline, CDR1 is MNHEY and CDR2 SVGAGI. This CDR3 comprises 14 residues. The V end was cut by 5 bases, the J end by 3 bases, with 14 bases between. The chain's CDR3 is CASSRGPRVYEQYF. DNA of the CDR3: TGTGCCAGCAGTAGGGGACCCCGCGTCTACGAGCAGTACTTC.